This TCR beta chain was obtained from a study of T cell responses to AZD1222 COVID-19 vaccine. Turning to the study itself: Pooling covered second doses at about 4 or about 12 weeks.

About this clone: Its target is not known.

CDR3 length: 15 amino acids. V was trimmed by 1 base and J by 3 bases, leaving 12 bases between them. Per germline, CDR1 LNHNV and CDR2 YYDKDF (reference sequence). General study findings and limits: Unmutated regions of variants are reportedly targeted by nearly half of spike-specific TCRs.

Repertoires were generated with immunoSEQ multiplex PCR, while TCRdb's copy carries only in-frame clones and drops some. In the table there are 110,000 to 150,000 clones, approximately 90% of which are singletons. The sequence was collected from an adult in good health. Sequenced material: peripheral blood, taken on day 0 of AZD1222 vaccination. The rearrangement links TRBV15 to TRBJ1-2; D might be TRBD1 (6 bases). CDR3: CATSRGVGQHYGYTF. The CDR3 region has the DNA TGTGCCACCAGCAGAGGAGTAGGACAGCACTATGGCTACACCTTC.